This T cell receptor beta chain was obtained from a study of T-cell memory formation after mild COVID-19. TCRdb independently ran MiXCR on the 5' RACE reads; one entry per CDR3 protein. The sample holds about 340,000 distinct CDR3 sequences, under 15% seen once. V was clipped by 7 bases and J by 2 bases; unmatched bases: 5. This CDR3 is built from 13 residues. The specimen sequenced was PBMCs or a T cell subset sorted from them (not recorded which). V is TRBV12-3 or TRBV12-4 and J is TRBJ2-7, with 7 bases aligning to TRBD2. This clonotype was obtained from a man aged 18-30 years who had mild COVID-19 (a few samples of this study predate the infection). Cell type and time point are not known. Here the CDR3 DNA reads TGTGCCAGCACTCAGGGAGGGCCCTACGAGCAGTACTTC. It translates to CASTQGGPYEQYF.